These 13 T cell receptor beta chains came from one sample sequenced in a study of T cells in Graves' hyperthyroidism and ophthalmopathy. There were TCR beta CDR3 regions amplified from RNA transcripts. With the HTBI primer set, the TCR CDR3 went through a first round of RT-PCR. TCRdb reprocessed the multiplex PCR reads with MiXCR, giving one entry per CDR3 protein. This table holds 500,000 or so distinct CDR3 sequences, roughly a sixth found once. Sequenced: blood. The source is a woman in her 30s with Graves' ophthalmopathy.

This clonotype turned up a few times. The chain couples TRBV5-5 to TRBJ2-3; possibly TRBD1 for D (6 bases). This CDR3 has 15 amino acids. Germline loops: CDR1 SGHKS, CDR2 YYEKEE (reference sequence). V lost 6 bases, J lost 9 bases, and 23 bases lay in between. The CDR3 protein is CASTQSQGNRNTQYF. CDR3 nucleotide sequence: TGTGCCAGCACCCAATCCCAGGGGAATCGCAACACGCAGTATTTT.

This clonotype was observed many times. V is TRBV20-1 and J is TRBJ2-3, with 11 bases fitting TRBD2. CDR3 size: 15 residues. Trimming took 4 bases from V and 3 from J; bases not matched to a gene: 6. CDR1 and CDR2 from the germline V gene are DFQATT and SNEGSKA (reference sequence). CDR3 bases: TGCAGTGCTAACCCTAGCGGGAGGCAAACAGATACGCAGTATTTT. Translating it yields CSANPSGRQTDTQYF.

Ten or more counts support this clonotype. The CDR3 region is CASSLLAGEINEQFF. In DNA form, the CDR3 reads TGTGCCAGCAGTTTGCTAGCGGGAGAGATCAATGAGCAGTTCTTC. The chain carries TRBV28 and TRBJ2-1; 10 nucleotides line up with TRBD2. The V and J ends lost 3 bases and 6 bases, in that order; junction bases with no gene match: 5. The germline gives CDR1 MDHEN, CDR2 SYDVKM. The length of the CDR3 is 15 residues.

Of note for this clonotype: One base away lies a much larger clone, so this may be a sequencing read error. The chain uses TRBV28 and TRBJ2-3; 10 positions match TRBD2. The trim removed 3 bases at V and 5 bases at J, leaving 8 bases unmatched. The CDR3 consists of 16 residues. Germline CDR1 MDHEN, CDR2 SYDVKM. CDR3 region: CASSFSGLANIDTQYF. The CDR3 nucleotides are TGTGCCAGCAGTTTTTCGGGACTAGCGAATATAGATACGCAGTATTTT. The full variable domain, in which reference TRBV28 and TRBJ2-3 provide the parts outside the CDR3, is DVKVTQSSRYLVKRTGEKVFLECVQDMDHENMFWYRQDPGLGLRLIYFSYDVKMKEKGDIPEGYSVSREKKERFSLILESASTNQTSMYLCASSFSGLANIDTQYFGPGTRLTVL.

This clonotype was observed at least ten times. The chain links TRBV27 to TRBJ2-1; 10 bases are a match to TRBD2. With 6 bases clipped from V and 7 bases from J, the junction kept 9 bases outside the gene matches. Germline-derived CDR1 and CDR2 are MNHEY and SMNVEV (reference sequence). The CDR3 has 15 residues. CDR3 residues: CASSLTSGERNEQFF. DNA for the CDR3: TGTGCCAGCAGCCTCACTAGCGGGGAAAGGAATGAGCAGTTCTTC.

This clonotype was found many times. The chain is built from TRBV3-1 and TRBJ1-5; D is undetermined. V lost 1 base and J lost 0, with 4 bases in between. CDR3 length equals 14 residues. The germline V gene encodes CDR1 LGHDT and CDR2 YNNKEL (reference sequence). The CDR3 DNA reads as TGTGCCAGCAGCCAAGGGTATAGCAATCAGCCCCAGCATTTT. Residues: CASSQGYSNQPQHF.

V and J are TRBV9 and TRBJ2-7; 8 positions match TRBD2. This CDR3 has 14 residues. Germline-derived CDR1 and CDR2 are SGDLS and YYNGEE. V gave up 3 bases and J gave up 2 bases; unmatched junction bases: 4. CDR3 residues: CASSATSGTYEQYF. The CDR3 DNA sequence: TGTGCCAGCAGCGCCACTAGCGGAACCTACGAGCAGTACTTC.

The chain combines TRBV4-3 with TRBJ2-1; 8 nucleotides match TRBD1. CDR1 is LGHNA and CDR2 is YSLEER in the germline V gene. The CDR3 loop spans 15 amino acids. Germline trimming cut 3 bases from V and 6 bases from J; bases unmatched to any gene: 7. This chain's CDR3 is CASSHPNDRGNEQFF. The DNA for the CDR3 is TGCGCCAGCAGCCATCCCAACGACAGGGGCAATGAGCAGTTCTTC.

The rearrangement joins TRBV20-1 to TRBJ1-1; perhaps TRBD1 as D (6 bases). The CDR3 spans 16 residues. Trimming cost V 3 bases and J 1 base, with 18 bases left between them. CDR1 is DFQATT, CDR2 SNEGSKA, per germline (reference sequence). Here the CDR3 DNA reads TGCAGTGCTAGCGGGGGGCAGACTGTATCGAACACTGAAGCTTTCTTT. Translating gives CSASGGQTVSNTEAFF.

This clonotype has just a few counts. The chain combines TRBV6-1 with TRBJ1-2, with 8 bases lining up with TRBD1. From germline, CDR1 is MNHNS and CDR2 SASEGT. The J segment lost 6 bases and the V segment lost 6 bases, leaving 3 bases of the junction unmatched. The CDR3 loop spans 12 amino acids. The CDR3 DNA follows: TGTGCCAGCAGAAGACAGGGGAATGGCTACACCTTC. Translation gives CASRRQGNGYTF.

This clonotype was counted at least ten times. J is TRBJ1-1 and V is TRBV3-1; D is undetermined. Between the trimmed V and J ends, which lost 7 bases and 0 bases, there was a span of 18 bases. The CDR3 consists of 16 residues. Germline V gives CDR1 LGHDT, CDR2 YNNKEL (reference sequence). CDR3 sequence reads: CASNPWVNRMNTEAFF. CDR3 in DNA: TGTGCCAGCAACCCATGGGTTAATAGGATGAACACTGAAGCTTTCTTT.

The table lists this clonotype with a few counts. This could be a read error, since a much larger clone is one nucleotide away. The chain carries TRBV10-2 and TRBJ1-1; D is ambiguous. Germline V CDR1 and CDR2: WSHSY, SAAADI. Trimming took 6 bases from V and 3 from J, leaving 17 bases between them. This CDR3 comprises 15 residues. As DNA, the CDR3 is TGCGCCAGCAGAAATGAGTGGTCCATCTACACTGAAGCTTTCTTT. Amino acid sequence: CASRNEWSIYTEAFF.

This clonotype appeared a few times. This sequence joins TRBV28 and TRBJ1-5; D is possibly TRBD1 (5 bases). The CDR3 runs to 15 residues. Germline values: CDR1 MDHEN, CDR2 SYDVKM. V shed 5 bases and J shed 7 bases, with 18 bases lying between them. The CDR3 nucleotides read TGTGCCAGCAGTATGGGTGGGGGGGTAGAGCAGCCCCAGCATTTT. Protein: CASSMGGGVEQPQHF.